This T cell receptor (beta chain) was sequenced during a study of blood T cell repertoires in COVID-19. Whole-study context: COVID-19 samples from acute and convalescent phases originated in the United States, Italy and Spain.

The age range of participants was 18 to 89 years, with residence in 20 to 25 US areas. Self-reported history from a screening survey and questionnaire set each donor's cohort. The CDR3 has 14 residues. The germline CDR1 and CDR2 sequences are MNHEY and SVGEGT. Trimming removed 2 bases from V and 6 bases from J, with 11 bases in between. Source study methods: Reference gene primer amplification gave nucleated cell count estimates. Sequencing used immunoSEQ multiplex PCR; TCRdb keeps in-frame clones, though not all of them. V, J and clone size derive from that table, while D and trimming were established from the DNA sequence. Of 300,000 to 400,000 clones listed, around 90% are singletons.

Sequenced sample: PBMCs or T cells enriched from blood (not recorded which). The receptor's source is a woman aged 18-35 years who had recovered from COVID-19. V and J are TRBV6-2 or TRBV6-3 and TRBJ2-1, with D uncertain. CDR3 coding DNA: TGTGCCAGCAGTTACCTGGTAGATAGCAATGAGCAGTTCTTC. This translates into CASSYLVDSNEQFF.